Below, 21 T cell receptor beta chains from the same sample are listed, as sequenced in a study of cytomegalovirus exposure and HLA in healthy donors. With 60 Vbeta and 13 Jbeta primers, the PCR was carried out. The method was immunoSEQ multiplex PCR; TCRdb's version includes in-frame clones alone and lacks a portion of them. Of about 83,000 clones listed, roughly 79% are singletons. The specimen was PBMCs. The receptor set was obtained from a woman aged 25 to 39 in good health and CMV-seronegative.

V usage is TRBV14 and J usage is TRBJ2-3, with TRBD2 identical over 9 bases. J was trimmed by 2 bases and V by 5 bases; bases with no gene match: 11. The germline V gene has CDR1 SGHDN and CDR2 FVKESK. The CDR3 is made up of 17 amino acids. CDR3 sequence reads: CASSVLGAGGLTDTQYF. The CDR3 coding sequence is TGTGCCAGCAGCGTGTTGGGAGCGGGAGGACTCACAGATACGCAGTATTTT.

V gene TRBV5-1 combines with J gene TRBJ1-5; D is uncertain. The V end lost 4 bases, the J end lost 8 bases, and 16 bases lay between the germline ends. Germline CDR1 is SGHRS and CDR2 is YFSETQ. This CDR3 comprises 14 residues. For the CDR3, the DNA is TGCGCCAGCAGCCCGTCCGACCCGGGAGAGCCCCAGCATTTT. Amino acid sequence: CASSPSDPGEPQHF.

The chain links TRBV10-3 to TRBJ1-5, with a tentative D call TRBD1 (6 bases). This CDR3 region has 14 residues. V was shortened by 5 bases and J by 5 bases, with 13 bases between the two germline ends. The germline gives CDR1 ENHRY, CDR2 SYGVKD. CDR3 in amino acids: CAISKTGLHQPQHF. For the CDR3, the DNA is TGTGCCATCAGTAAAACAGGGTTACATCAGCCCCAGCATTTT.

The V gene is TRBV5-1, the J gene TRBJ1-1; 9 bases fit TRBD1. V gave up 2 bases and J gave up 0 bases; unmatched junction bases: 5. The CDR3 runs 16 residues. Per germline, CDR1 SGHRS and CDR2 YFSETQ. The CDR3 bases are TGCGCCAGCAGCTTAGGACAGGGGCTTTTGAACACTGAAGCTTTCTTT. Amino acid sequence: CASSLGQGLLNTEAFF.

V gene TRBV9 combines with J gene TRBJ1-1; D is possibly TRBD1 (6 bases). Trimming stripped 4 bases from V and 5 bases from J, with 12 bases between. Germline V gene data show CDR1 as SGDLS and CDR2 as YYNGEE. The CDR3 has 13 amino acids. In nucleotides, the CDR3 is TGTGCCAGCAGCCCTACAGGGCGGACTGAAGCTTTCTTT. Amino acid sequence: CASSPTGRTEAFF.

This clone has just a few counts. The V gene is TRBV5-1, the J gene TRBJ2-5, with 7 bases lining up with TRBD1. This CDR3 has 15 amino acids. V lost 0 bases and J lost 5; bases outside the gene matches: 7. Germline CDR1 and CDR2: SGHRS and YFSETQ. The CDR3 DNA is TGCGCCAGCAGCTTGGGGGGCACAGGGGAGGAGACCCAGTACTTC. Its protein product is CASSLGGTGEETQYF.

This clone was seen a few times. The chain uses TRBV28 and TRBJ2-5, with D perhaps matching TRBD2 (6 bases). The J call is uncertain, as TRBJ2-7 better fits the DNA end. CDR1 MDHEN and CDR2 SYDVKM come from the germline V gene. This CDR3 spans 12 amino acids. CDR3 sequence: CASSGRGHEQYF. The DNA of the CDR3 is TGTGCCAGCAGTGGGCGGGGCCACGAGCAGTACTTC.

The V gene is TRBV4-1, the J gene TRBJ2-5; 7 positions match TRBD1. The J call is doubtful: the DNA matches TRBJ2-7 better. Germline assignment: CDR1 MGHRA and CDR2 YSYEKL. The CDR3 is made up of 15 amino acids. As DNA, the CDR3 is TGCGCCAGCAGCCTCGGGACAGTCCTAAACTACGAGCAGTACTTC. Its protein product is CASSLGTVLNYEQYF.

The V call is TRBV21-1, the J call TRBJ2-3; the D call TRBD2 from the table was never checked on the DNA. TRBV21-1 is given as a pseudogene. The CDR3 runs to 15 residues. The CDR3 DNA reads TGTGCCAGCAGCAATCTCGGACGACTACCCGATACGCAGTATTTT. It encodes CASSNLGRLPDTQYF.

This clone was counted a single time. The CDR3 is CASSPQGATINTDTQYF. The DNA of the CDR3 is TGTGCCAGCTCACCACAGGGGGCGACAATAAACACAGATACGCAGTATTTT. The chain joins TRBV18 to TRBJ2-3; 7 nucleotides align to TRBD1. The junction had 9 bases not matched to a gene; V was cut back by 1 base and J by 2 bases. The CDR3 extends over 17 amino acids. In germline, CDR1 is KGHSH, CDR2 LQKENI.

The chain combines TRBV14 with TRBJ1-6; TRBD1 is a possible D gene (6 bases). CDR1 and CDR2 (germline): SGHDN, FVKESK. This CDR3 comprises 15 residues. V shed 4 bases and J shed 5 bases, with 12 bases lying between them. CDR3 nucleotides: TGTGCCAGCAGCCTAACCGGGACAAATAATTCACCCCTCCACTTT. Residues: CASSLTGTNNSPLHF.

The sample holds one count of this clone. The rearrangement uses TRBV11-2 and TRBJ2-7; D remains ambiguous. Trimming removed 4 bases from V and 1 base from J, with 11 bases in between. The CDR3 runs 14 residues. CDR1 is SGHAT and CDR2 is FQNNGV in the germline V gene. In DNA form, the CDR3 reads TGTGCCAGCAGCTGGCGGATCGGGTCCTACGAGCAGTACTTC. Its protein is CASSWRIGSYEQYF.

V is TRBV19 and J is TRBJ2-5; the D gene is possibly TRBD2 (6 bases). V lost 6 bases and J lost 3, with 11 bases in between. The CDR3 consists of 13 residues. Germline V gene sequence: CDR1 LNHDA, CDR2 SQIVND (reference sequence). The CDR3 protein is CASSQTSKETQYF. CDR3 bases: TGTGCCAGTAGCCAGACTAGTAAAGAGACCCAGTACTTC.

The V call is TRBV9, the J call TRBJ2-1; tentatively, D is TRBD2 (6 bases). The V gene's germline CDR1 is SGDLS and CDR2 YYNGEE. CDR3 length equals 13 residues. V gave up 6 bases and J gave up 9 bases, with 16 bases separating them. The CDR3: CASMDPRGGEQFF. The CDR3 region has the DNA TGTGCCAGCATGGATCCACGGGGAGGTGAGCAGTTCTTC.

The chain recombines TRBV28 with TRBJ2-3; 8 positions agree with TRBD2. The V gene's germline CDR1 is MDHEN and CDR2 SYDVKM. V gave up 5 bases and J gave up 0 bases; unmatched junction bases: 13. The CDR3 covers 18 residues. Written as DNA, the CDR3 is TGTGCCAGCAGTGCCATACGGGGGGGGTCCTCTAGCACAGATACGCAGTATTTT. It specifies CASSAIRGGSSSTDTQYF. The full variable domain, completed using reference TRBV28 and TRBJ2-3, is DVKVTQSSRYLVKRTGEKVFLECVQDMDHENMFWYRQDPGLGLRLIYFSYDVKMKEKGDIPEGYSVSREKKERFSLILESASTNQTSMYLCASSAIRGGSSSTDTQYFGPGTRLTVL.

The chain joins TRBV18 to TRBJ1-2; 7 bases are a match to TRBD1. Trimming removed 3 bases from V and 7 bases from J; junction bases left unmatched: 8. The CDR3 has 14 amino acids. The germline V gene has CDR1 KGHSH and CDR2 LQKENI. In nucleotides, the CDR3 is TGTGCCAGCTCACCGCTTACAGGGGAACGTGGCTACACCTTC. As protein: CASSPLTGERGYTF. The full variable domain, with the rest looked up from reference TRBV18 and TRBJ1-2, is NAGVMQNPRHLVRRRGQEARLRCSPMKGHSHVYWYRQLPEEGLKFMVYLQKENIIDESGMPKERFSAEFPKEGPSILRIQQVVRGDSAAYFCASSPLTGERGYTFGSGTRLTVV.

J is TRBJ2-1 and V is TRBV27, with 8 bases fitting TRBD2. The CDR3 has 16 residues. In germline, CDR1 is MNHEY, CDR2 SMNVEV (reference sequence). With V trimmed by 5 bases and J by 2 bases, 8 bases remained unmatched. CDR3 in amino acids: CASSDDYSGTYNEQFF. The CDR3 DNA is TGTGCCAGCAGTGATGACTATAGCGGGACCTACAATGAGCAGTTCTTC.

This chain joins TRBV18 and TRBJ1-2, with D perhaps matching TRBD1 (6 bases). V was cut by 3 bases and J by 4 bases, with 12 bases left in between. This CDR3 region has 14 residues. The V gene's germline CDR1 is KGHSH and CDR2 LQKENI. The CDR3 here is CASSPNSDSYGYTF. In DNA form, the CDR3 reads TGTGCCAGCTCACCCAACTCGGACAGCTATGGCTACACCTTC.

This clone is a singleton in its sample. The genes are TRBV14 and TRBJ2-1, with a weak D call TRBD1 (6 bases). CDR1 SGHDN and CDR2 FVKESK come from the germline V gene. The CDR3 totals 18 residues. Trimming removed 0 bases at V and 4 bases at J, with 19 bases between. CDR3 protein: CASSQDWAAGALYNEQFF. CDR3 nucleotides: TGTGCCAGCAGCCAAGATTGGGCCGCAGGGGCCCTTTACAATGAGCAGTTCTTC.

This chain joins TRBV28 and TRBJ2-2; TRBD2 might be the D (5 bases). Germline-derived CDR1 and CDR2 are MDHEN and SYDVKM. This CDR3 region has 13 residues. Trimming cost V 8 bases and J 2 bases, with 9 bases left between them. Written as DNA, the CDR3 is TGTGCCAGCTTCGGGGATAACACCGGGGAGCTGTTTTTT. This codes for CASFGDNTGELFF.

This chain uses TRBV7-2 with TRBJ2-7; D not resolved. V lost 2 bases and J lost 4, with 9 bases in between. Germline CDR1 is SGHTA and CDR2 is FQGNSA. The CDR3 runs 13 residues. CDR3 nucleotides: TGTGCCAGCAGCTTACGAGTCGTTTACGAGCAGTACTTC. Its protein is CASSLRVVYEQYF.